This T cell receptor beta chain was sequenced during a study of radiotherapy plus CTLA-4 blockade in lung cancer. At the level of the study: Patients showed objective responses in about 18% of cases and disease control in roughly 30%. Study conclusions and caveats: An expansion of tumor-derived TCR clones occurred in blood after radiotherapy plus ipilimumab.

Remarks on this clone: Its antigen is not identified.

The V end lost 6 bases, the J end lost 1 base, and 16 bases lay between the germline ends. The CDR3 sequence is 15 residues long. Per germline, CDR1 MNHEY and CDR2 SVGAGI. Focal radiation plus CTLA-4 blockade with ipilimumab was administered to patients who had chemo-refractory metastatic non-small-cell lung cancer. TCRdb's table, derived via immunoSEQ multiplex PCR, lists solely in-frame clones and lacks some. This sample has about 28,000 clones, with approximately 81% found just once. The sequence was obtained from a human donor with non-small cell lung cancer that progressed on radiotherapy plus ipilimumab. Sequenced here: peripheral blood, sampled from a patient treated with radiotherapy plus ipilimumab. The chain is built from TRBV6-5 and TRBJ2-7, with D maybe TRBD2 (6 bases). The CDR3 spells CASRQEASVSYEQYF. As DNA, the CDR3 is TGTGCCAGCAGGCAAGAGGCTAGCGTGTCCTACGAGCAGTACTTC.